A selection of T cell receptor beta chains follows, all from one sample in a study of T cells in Graves' hyperthyroidism and ophthalmopathy. MiXCR, applied by TCRdb to the multiplex PCR reads, yields one record per CDR3 protein. The data show a few hundred thousand distinct CDR3 sequences, with 12% to 15% seen just once and approximately 15% held by the top ten. The sequencing input was blood. The receptors originated from a woman in her forties with Graves' hyperthyroidism. CDR3s include the opening cysteine and the closing phenylalanine or tryptophan. Each record gives: V gene, clone size, D gene, J gene, CDR3 protein, CDR3 DNA. D genes are given only for firm matches. Size is stated for part of the rows, as once, few or many counts, or as a class when the clone is expanded.

V gene: TRBV7-6; clone size: many; D gene: TRBD2; J gene: TRBJ2-5; CDR3 protein: CASSLALAGGGPQYF; CDR3 DNA: TGTGCCAGCAGCTTAGCCTTAGCGGGAGGGGGGCCCCAGTACTTC
V gene: TRBV20-1; clone size: few; D gene: .; J gene: TRBJ2-3; CDR3 protein: CSARDSPGLTDTQYF; CDR3 DNA: TGCAGTGCTAGAGATTCTCCGGGACTCACAGATACGCAGTATTTT
V gene: TRBV30; clone size: many; D gene: .; J gene: TRBJ2-2; CDR3 protein: CAWNWQGGRGELFF; CDR3 DNA: TGTGCCTGGAATTGGCAGGGGGGACGAGGGGAGCTGTTTTTT
V gene: TRBV7-9; clone size: .; D gene: TRBD2; J gene: TRBJ2-3; CDR3 protein: CASSLGTSGSGADTQYF; CDR3 DNA: TGTGCCAGCAGCTTGGGGACTAGCGGGAGTGGCGCAGATACGCAGTATTTT
V gene: TRBV3-1; clone size: many; D gene: .; J gene: TRBJ2-7; CDR3 protein: CASSQILSYEQYF; CDR3 DNA: TGTGCCAGCAGCCAGATACTGTCCTACGAGCAGTACTTC
V gene: TRBV19; clone size: .; D gene: .; J gene: TRBJ2-1; CDR3 protein: CATWTASYNEQFF; CDR3 DNA: TGTGCCACCTGGACAGCCTCCTACAATGAGCAGTTCTTC
V gene: TRBV30; clone size: many; D gene: TRBD1; J gene: TRBJ1-2; CDR3 protein: CAWRVTTGIYGYTF; CDR3 DNA: TGTGCCTGGAGGGTTACGACAGGGATTTATGGCTACACCTTC
V gene: TRBV6-1; clone size: few; D gene: TRBD1; J gene: TRBJ1-5; CDR3 protein: CASSRDRRNQPQHF; CDR3 DNA: TGTGCCAGCAGTCGGGACAGGAGAAATCAGCCCCAGCATTTT
V gene: TRBV14; clone size: many; D gene: TRBD2; J gene: TRBJ2-2; CDR3 protein: CASSQDLMGGPITGELFF; CDR3 DNA: TGTGCCAGCAGCCAAGATCTTATGGGAGGGCCGATCACCGGGGAGCTGTTTTTT
V gene: TRBV4-1; clone size: few; D gene: .; J gene: TRBJ2-3; CDR3 protein: CASQQPNSRDTQYF; CDR3 DNA: TGCGCCAGTCAGCAGCCAAATTCGAGGGATACGCAGTATTTT
V gene: TRBV6-1; clone size: many; D gene: .; J gene: TRBJ1-6; CDR3 protein: CASRYRENNSPLHF; CDR3 DNA: TGTGCCAGCAGATACAGGGAGAATAATTCACCCCTCCACTTT
V gene: TRBV28; clone size: .; D gene: .; J gene: TRBJ1-4; CDR3 protein: CASRGVNEKLFF; CDR3 DNA: TGTGCCAGCAGGGGGGTTAATGAAAAACTGTTTTTT
V gene: TRBV19; clone size: .; D gene: .; J gene: TRBJ1-5; CDR3 protein: CASSLQGIPRAYSNQPQHF; CDR3 DNA: TGTGCCAGTAGTCTCCAGGGTATCCCCCGGGCTTATAGCAATCAGCCCCAGCATTTT
V gene: TRBV18; clone size: .; D gene: TRBD1; J gene: TRBJ2-5; CDR3 protein: CASSPILQGARETQYF; CDR3 DNA: TGTGCCAGCTCACCCATATTACAGGGGGCGCGGGAGACCCAGTACTTC
V gene: TRBV12-3/TRBV12-4; clone size: many; D gene: .; J gene: TRBJ1-1; CDR3 protein: CASRDGTPNTEAFF; CDR3 DNA: TGTGCCAGCAGAGACGGGACACCGAACACTGAAGCTTTCTTT
V gene: TRBV6-1; clone size: .; D gene: .; J gene: TRBJ2-4; CDR3 protein: CAISTGTFKNIQYF; CDR3 DNA: TGTGCCATCTCGACCGGGACGTTCAAAAACATTCAGTACTTC
V gene: TRBV29-1; clone size: many; D gene: .; J gene: TRBJ2-7; CDR3 protein: CSVAGLYSYEQYF; CDR3 DNA: TGCAGCGTTGCGGGACTTTACTCCTACGAGCAGTACTTC
V gene: TRBV19; clone size: many; D gene: .; J gene: TRBJ1-1; CDR3 protein: CASSIVRGSFLRNTEAFF; CDR3 DNA: TGTGCCAGTAGTATAGTAAGGGGATCGTTTTTGAGGAACACTGAAGCTTTCTTT
V gene: TRBV3-1; clone size: few; D gene: .; J gene: TRBJ1-2; CDR3 protein: CASSQDGQLDPEIKTF; CDR3 DNA: TGTGCCAGCAGCCAAGATGGCCAGCTAGATCCCGAAATAAAGACCTTC
V gene: TRBV11-2; clone size: many; D gene: TRBD2; J gene: TRBJ2-7; CDR3 protein: CASSLAASGFYEQYF; CDR3 DNA: TGTGCCAGCAGCTTAGCCGCTAGCGGGTTCTACGAGCAGTACTTC
V gene: TRBV3-1; clone size: many; D gene: .; J gene: TRBJ2-1; CDR3 protein: CASSHLRGKGDHNEQFF; CDR3 DNA: TGTGCCAGCAGCCACCTACGCGGGAAAGGGGATCACAATGAGCAGTTCTTC
V gene: TRBV15; clone size: .; D gene: .; J gene: TRBJ2-5; CDR3 protein: CATSSRIQEPQETQYF; CDR3 DNA: TGTGCCACCAGCAGCCGCATCCAAGAACCCCAAGAGACCCAGTACTTC
V gene: TRBV7-2; clone size: .; D gene: .; J gene: TRBJ2-1; CDR3 protein: CASSLDSQSGYNEQFF; CDR3 DNA: TGTGCCAGCAGCTTAGACTCCCAAAGTGGCTACAATGAGCAGTTCTTC
V gene: TRBV28; clone size: many; D gene: .; J gene: TRBJ1-5; CDR3 protein: CASSFQWESNQPQHF; CDR3 DNA: TGTGCCAGCAGTTTCCAGTGGGAAAGCAATCAGCCCCAGCATTTT
V gene: TRBV2; clone size: few; D gene: .; J gene: TRBJ1-5; CDR3 protein: CASSEPGHINQPQHF; CDR3 DNA: TGTGCCAGCAGTGAACCGGGACATATCAATCAGCCCCAGCATTTT
V gene: TRBV20-1; clone size: many; D gene: TRBD1; J gene: TRBJ2-1; CDR3 protein: CSAYGTGSYNEQFF; CDR3 DNA: TGCAGTGCTTATGGGACAGGGTCCTACAATGAGCAGTTCTTC
V gene: TRBV7-2; clone size: many; D gene: .; J gene: TRBJ2-1; CDR3 protein: CASSLVGLTYNEQFF; CDR3 DNA: TGTGCCAGCAGCTTAGTCGGGCTAACTTACAATGAGCAGTTCTTC
V gene: TRBV30; clone size: many; D gene: .; J gene: TRBJ1-1; CDR3 protein: CAWSVGNTEAFF; CDR3 DNA: TGTGCCTGGAGTGTGGGGAACACTGAAGCTTTCTTT
V gene: TRBV3-1; clone size: many; D gene: .; J gene: TRBJ2-5; CDR3 protein: CASSQGAIRETQYF; CDR3 DNA: TGTGCCAGCAGCCAGGGGGCGATTCGGGAGACCCAGTACTTC
V gene: TRBV19; clone size: .; D gene: .; J gene: TRBJ2-3; CDR3 protein: CASSNGRSTDTQYF; CDR3 DNA: TGTGCCAGTAGTAACGGCAGAAGCACAGATACGCAGTATTTT
V gene: TRBV5-1; clone size: many; D gene: .; J gene: TRBJ2-7; CDR3 protein: CASSFNRQGRDEQYF; CDR3 DNA: TGCGCCAGCAGCTTCAACCGACAGGGGAGGGACGAGCAGTACTTC
V gene: TRBV20-1; clone size: few; D gene: .; J gene: TRBJ2-7; CDR3 protein: CSARRGEYEQYF; CDR3 DNA: TGCAGTGCTAGGAGAGGAGAGTACGAGCAGTACTTC
V gene: TRBV11-2; clone size: many; D gene: .; J gene: TRBJ2-4; CDR3 protein: CASSFSGMGIQYF; CDR3 DNA: TGTGCCAGCAGCTTCTCGGGAATGGGCATTCAGTACTTC
V gene: TRBV10-1; clone size: many; D gene: TRBD2; J gene: TRBJ2-5; CDR3 protein: CASSEAVAGDGTQYF; CDR3 DNA: TGCGCCAGCAGTGAGGCGGTAGCGGGAGACGGGACCCAGTACTTC
V gene: TRBV20-1; clone size: many; D gene: .; J gene: TRBJ1-1; CDR3 protein: CSARDGRRVSTEAFF; CDR3 DNA: TGCAGTGCTAGAGATGGCCGGAGGGTGAGCACTGAAGCTTTCTTT
V gene: TRBV7-2; clone size: .; D gene: .; J gene: TRBJ2-6; CDR3 protein: CASSLGRGSGANVLTF; CDR3 DNA: TGTGCCAGCAGCTTAGGACGGGGGTCTGGGGCCAACGTCCTGACTTTC
V gene: TRBV4-2; clone size: .; D gene: TRBD1; J gene: TRBJ2-7; CDR3 protein: CASSQGSPSAGGDYEQYF; CDR3 DNA: TGTGCCAGCAGCCAAGGATCTCCCTCCGCAGGGGGCGATTACGAGCAGTACTTC